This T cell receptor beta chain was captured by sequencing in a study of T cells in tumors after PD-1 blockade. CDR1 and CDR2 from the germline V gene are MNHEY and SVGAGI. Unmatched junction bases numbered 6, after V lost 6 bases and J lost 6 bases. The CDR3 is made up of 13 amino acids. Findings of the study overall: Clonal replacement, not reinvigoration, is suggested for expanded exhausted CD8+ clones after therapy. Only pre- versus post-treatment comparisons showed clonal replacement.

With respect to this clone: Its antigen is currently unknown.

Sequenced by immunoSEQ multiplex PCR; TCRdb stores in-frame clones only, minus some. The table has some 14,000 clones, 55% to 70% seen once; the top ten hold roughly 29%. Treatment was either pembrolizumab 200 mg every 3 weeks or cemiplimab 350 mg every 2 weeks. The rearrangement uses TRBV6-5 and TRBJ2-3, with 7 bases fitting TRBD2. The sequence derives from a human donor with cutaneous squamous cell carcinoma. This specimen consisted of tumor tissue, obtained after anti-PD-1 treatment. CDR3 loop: CASRKPAGDTQYF. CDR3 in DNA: TGTGCCAGCAGGAAACCAGCGGGGGATACGCAGTATTTT.